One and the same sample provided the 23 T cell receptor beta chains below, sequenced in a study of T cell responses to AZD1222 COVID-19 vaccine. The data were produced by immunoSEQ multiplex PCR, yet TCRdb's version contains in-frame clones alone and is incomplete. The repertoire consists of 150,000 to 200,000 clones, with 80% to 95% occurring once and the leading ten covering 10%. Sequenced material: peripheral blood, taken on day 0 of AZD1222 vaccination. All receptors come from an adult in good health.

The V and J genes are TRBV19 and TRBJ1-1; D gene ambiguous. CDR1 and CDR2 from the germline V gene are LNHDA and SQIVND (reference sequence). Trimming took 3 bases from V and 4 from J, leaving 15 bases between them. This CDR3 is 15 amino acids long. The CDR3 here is CASSMFATLGTEAFF. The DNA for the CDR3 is TGTGCCAGTAGTATGTTCGCCACCCTGGGCACTGAAGCTTTCTTT.

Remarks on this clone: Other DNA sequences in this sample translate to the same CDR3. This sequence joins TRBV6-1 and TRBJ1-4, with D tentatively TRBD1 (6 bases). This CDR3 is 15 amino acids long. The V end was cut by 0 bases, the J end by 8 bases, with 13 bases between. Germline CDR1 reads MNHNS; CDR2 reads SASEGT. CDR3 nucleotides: TGTGCCAGCAGTGAAGCCAGGGGAGGAGTAGAAAAACTGTTTTTT. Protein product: CASSEARGGVEKLFF.

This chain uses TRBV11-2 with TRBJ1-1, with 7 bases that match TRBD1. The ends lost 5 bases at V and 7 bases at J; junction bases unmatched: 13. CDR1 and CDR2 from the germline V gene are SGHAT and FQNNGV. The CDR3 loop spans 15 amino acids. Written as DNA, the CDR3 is TGTGCCAGCAGCACCCCGACAGGGCCGGCCCTTGAAGCTTTCTTT. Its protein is CASSTPTGPALEAFF. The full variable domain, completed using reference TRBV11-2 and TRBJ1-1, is EAGVAQSPRYKIIEKRQSVAFWCNPISGHATLYWYQQILGQGPKLLIQFQNNGVVDDSQLPKDRFSAERLKGVDSTLKIQPAKLEDSAVYLCASSTPTGPALEAFFGQGTRLTVV.

The CDR3 sequence: CASSLERRAAHYEQYV. CDR3 sequence (DNA): TGTGCCAGCAGCTTAGAACGTCGGGCAGCGCACTACGAGCAGTACGTC. The rearrangement links TRBV7-2 to TRBJ2-7; no clear D. Germline V gene data show CDR1 as SGHTA and CDR2 as FQGNSA. The CDR3 runs to 16 residues. V lost 1 base and J lost 3, with 16 bases in between.

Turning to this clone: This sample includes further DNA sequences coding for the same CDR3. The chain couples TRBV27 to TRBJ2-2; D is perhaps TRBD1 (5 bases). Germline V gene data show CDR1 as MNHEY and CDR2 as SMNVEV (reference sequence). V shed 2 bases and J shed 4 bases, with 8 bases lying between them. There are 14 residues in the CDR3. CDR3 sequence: CASSLGASTGELFF. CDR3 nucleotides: TGTGCCAGCAGTTTAGGGGCGAGCACCGGGGAGCTGTTTTTT.

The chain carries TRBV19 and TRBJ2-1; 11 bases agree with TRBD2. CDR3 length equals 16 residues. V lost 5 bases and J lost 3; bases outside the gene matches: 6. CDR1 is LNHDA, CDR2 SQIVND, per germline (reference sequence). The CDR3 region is CASSSTSGANYNEQFF. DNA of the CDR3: TGTGCCAGTAGTTCGACTAGCGGGGCGAACTACAATGAGCAGTTCTTC.

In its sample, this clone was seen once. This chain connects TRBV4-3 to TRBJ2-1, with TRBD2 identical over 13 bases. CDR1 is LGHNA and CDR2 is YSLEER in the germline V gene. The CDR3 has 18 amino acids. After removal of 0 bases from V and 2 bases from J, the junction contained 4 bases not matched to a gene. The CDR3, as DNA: TGCGCCAGCAGCCAAGAACTAGCGGGGGGGCCCGCCTACAATGAGCAGTTCTTC. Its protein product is CASSQELAGGPAYNEQFF.

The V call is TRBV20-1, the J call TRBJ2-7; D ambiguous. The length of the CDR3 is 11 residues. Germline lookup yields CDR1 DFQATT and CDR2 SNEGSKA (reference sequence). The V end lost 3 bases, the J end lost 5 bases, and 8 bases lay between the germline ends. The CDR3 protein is CSASGIHEQYV. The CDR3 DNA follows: TGCAGTGCTAGTGGCATCCACGAGCAGTACGTC.

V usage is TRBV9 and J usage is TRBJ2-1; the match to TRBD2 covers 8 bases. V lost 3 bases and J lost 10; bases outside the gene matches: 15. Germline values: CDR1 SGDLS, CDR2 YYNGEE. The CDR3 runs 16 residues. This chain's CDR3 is CASSAGTSRTPGEQFF. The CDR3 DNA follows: TGTGCCAGCAGCGCCGGGACTAGTCGAACCCCTGGGGAGCAGTTCTTC.

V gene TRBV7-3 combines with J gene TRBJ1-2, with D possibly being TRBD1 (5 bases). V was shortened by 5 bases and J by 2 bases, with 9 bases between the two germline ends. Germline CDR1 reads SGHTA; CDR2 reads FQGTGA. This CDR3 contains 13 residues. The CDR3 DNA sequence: TGTGCCAGCAGCCCAGGGTCCAACTATGGCTACACCTTC. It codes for CASSPGSNYGYTF. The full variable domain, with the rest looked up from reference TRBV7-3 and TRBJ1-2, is GAGVSQTPSNKVTEKGKYVELRCDPISGHTALYWYRQSLGQGPEFLIYFQGTGAADDSGLPNDRFFAVRPEGSVSTLKIQRTERGDSAVYLCASSPGSNYGYTFGSGTRLTVV.

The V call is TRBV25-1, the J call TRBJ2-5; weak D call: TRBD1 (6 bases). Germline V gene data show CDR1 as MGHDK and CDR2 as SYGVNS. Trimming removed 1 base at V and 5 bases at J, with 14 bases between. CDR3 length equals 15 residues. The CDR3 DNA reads TGTGCCAGCAGTGAATCTGGAACAGGGACGGAGACCCAGTACTTC. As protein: CASSESGTGTETQYF.

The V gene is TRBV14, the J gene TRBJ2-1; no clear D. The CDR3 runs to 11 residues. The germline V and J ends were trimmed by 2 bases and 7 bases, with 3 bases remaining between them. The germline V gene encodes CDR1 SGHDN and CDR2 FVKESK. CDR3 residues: CASSQLNEQFF. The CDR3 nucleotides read TGTGCCAGCAGCCAATTGAATGAGCAGTTCTTC.

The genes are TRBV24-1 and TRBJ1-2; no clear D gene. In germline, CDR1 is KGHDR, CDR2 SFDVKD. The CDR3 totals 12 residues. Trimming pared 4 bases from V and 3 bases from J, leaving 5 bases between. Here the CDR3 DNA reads TGTGCCACCAGTGAGGGTTACTATGGCTACACCTTC. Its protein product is CATSEGYYGYTF.

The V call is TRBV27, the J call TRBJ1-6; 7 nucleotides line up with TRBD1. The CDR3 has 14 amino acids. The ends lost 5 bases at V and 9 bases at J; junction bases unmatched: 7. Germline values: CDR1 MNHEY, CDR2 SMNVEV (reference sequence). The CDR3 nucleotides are TGTGCCAGCAGTCCCTTGACAGGGCGTTCACCCCTCCACTTT. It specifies CASSPLTGRSPLHF.

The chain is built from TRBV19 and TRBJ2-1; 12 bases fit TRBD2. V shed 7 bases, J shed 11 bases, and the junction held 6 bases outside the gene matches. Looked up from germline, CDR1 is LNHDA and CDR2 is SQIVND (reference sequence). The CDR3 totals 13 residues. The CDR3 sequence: CASIPTSGSQQFF. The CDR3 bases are TGTGCCAGTATCCCGACTAGCGGGAGCCAGCAGTTCTTC. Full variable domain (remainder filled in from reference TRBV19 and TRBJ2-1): DGGITQSPKYLFRKEGQNVTLSCEQNLNHDAMYWYRQDPGQGLRLIYYSQIVNDFQKGDIAEGYSVSREKKESFPLTVTSAQKNPTAFYLCASIPTSGSQQFFGPGTRLTVL.

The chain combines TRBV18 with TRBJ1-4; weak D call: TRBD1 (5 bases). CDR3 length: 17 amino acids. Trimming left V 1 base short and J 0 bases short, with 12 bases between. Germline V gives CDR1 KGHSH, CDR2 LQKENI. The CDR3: CASSPRSGASTNEKLFF. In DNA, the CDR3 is TGTGCCAGCTCACCACGCAGCGGGGCCTCAACTAATGAAAAACTGTTTTTT.

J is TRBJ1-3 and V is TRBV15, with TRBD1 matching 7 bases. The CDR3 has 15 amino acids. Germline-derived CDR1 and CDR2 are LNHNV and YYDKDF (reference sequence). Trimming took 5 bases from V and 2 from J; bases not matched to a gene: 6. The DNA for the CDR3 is TGTGCCACCAGCCAGACAGGGCAGCCTGGAAACACCATATATTTT. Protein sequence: CATSQTGQPGNTIYF.

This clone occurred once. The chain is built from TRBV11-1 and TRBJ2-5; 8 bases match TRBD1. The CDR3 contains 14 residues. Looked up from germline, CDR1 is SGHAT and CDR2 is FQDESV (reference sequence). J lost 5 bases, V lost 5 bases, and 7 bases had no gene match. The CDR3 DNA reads TGTGCCAGCAGCCAAGGGACAGGTCGGGAGACCCAGTACTTC. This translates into CASSQGTGRETQYF. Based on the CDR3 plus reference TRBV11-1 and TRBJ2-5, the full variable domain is EAEVAQSPRYKITEKSQAVAFWCDPISGHATLYWYRQILGQGPELLVQFQDESVVDDSQLPKDRFSAERLKGVDSTLKIQPAELGDSAMYLCASSQGTGRETQYFGPGTRLLVL.

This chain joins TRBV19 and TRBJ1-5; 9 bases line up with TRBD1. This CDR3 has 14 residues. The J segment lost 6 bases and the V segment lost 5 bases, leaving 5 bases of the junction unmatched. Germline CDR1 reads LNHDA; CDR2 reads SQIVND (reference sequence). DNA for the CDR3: TGTGCCAGTAGTGTCACAGGGGGCGGTCAGCCCCAGCATTTT. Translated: CASSVTGGGQPQHF. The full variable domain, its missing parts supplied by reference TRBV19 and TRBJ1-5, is DGGITQSPKYLFRKEGQNVTLSCEQNLNHDAMYWYRQDPGQGLRLIYYSQIVNDFQKGDIAEGYSVSREKKESFPLTVTSAQKNPTAFYLCASSVTGGGQPQHFGDGTRLSIL.

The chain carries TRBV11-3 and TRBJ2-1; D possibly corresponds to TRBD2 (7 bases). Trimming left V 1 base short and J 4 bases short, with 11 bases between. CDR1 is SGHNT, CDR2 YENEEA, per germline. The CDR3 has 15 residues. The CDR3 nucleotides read TGTGCCAGCAGCTTAGGCGGGGGCCTATACAATGAGCAGTTCTTC. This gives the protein CASSLGGGLYNEQFF.

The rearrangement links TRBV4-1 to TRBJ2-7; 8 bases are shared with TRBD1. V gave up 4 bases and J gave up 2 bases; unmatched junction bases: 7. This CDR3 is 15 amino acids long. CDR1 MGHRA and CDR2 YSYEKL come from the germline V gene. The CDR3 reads CASSLRTGRAYEQYF. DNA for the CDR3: TGCGCCAGCAGCCTCAGGACAGGGAGAGCCTACGAGCAGTACTTC.

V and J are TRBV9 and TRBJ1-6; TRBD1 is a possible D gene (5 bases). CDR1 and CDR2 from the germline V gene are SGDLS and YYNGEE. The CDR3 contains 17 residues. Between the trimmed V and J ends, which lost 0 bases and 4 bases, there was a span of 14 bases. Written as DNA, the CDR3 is TGTGCCAGCAGCGTAGGGGGGGACGTTTCATATAATTCACCCCTCCACTTT. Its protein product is CASSVGGDVSYNSPLHF.

The CDR3 nucleotides read TGTGCCAGTAGTTTCCGGACGGAGAACCTGAACACTGAAGCTTTCTTT. This encodes CASSFRTENLNTEAFF. The chain couples TRBV19 to TRBJ1-1; D remains unclear. CDR3 length: 16 amino acids. Trimming shortened V by 5 bases and J by 0 bases, and 16 bases separated the two germline ends. CDR1 is LNHDA, CDR2 SQIVND, per germline (reference sequence). Variable domain in full (rest from reference TRBV19 and TRBJ1-1): DGGITQSPKYLFRKEGQNVTLSCEQNLNHDAMYWYRQDPGQGLRLIYYSQIVNDFQKGDIAEGYSVSREKKESFPLTVTSAQKNPTAFYLCASSFRTENLNTEAFFGQGTRLTVV.